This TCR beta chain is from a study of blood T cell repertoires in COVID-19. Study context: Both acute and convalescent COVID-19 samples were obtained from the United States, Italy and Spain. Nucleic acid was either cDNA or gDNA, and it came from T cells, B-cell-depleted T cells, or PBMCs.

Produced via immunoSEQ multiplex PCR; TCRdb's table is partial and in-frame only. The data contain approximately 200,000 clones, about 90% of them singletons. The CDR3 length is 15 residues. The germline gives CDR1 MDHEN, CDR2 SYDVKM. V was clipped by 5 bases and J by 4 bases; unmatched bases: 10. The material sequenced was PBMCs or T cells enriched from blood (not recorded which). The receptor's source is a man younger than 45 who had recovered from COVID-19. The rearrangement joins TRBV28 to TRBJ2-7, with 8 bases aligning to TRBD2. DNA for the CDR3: TGTGCCAGCAGTGAAGGGACTAGGGTATATTACGAGCAGTACTTC. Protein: CASSEGTRVYYEQYF. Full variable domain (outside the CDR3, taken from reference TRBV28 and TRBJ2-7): DVKVTQSSRYLVKRTGEKVFLECVQDMDHENMFWYRQDPGLGLRLIYFSYDVKMKEKGDIPEGYSVSREKKERFSLILESASTNQTSMYLCASSEGTRVYYEQYFGPGTRLTVT.